This paragraph reports one T cell receptor beta chain. The specificity of this receptor is unknown. Base qualities are not recorded, but no much larger clone differs from it by a single base. The data were obtained in a study of chemoradiotherapy in HPV16-positive cancers (dated by TCRdb to between 2021 and 2023). General notes on the study: Candidate HPV-specific T-cell clones and common TCR motifs were defined through functional T-cell assays on cells from a couple of HPV16-positive patients. Whether T-cell immunity against the HPV oncoproteins E6 and E7 changes during chemoradiotherapy and whether survival is affected by this immunity were examined in the study. TCR repertoires from roughly 87 patients with HPV-related cancers were then used to track the candidate HPV-specific TCRs and motifs.

Repertoires were sampled multiple times during chemoradiotherapy, which allowed clonal expansion in the tumor microenvironment to be followed. At the junction V is shortened by 5 bases and J by 10 bases, with 12 bases in between. Reading from cysteine to phenylalanine, the CDR3 counts 13 amino acids. Only the CDR3 portion is preserved as DNA: 39 bases, with reading frame beginning at the first base. Via the germline V gene, CDR1 is MNHEY and CDR2 SVGAGI. Receptor libraries were prepared by the immunoSEQ multiplex PCR assay. What TCRdb holds here is the immuneACCESS table cut down to in-frame rearrangements. Part of the clones is not present; checked against another copy, under half of the missing clones reflect an unresolved V gene, and the others are unexplained. This sample gives about 10,000 clones in total; 65% to 80% of them show up just once. Roughly 14% of the sample lies in the top ten. The paper's findings and limits, for the study overall: The survival association was reported for HPV16-positive patients, and the functional definition of HPV-specific T cells was derived from only a couple of HPV16-positive patients. Among HPV16-positive patients, expansion of HPV-responsive T cells during chemoradiotherapy was associated with better recurrence-free survival. Expansion of candidate HPV-specific clones and E7-related TCR motifs was observed in the tumor microenvironment during treatment, whereas no such expansion was observed for non-HPV-specific T cells.

The sequence links TRBV6-5 to TRBJ1-6, with the D gene call left open. The clonotype was recovered from a human donor with HPV-associated anogenital cancer. The sequenced sample was tumor tissue, obtained from a patient who underwent chemoradiotherapy. The CDR3 protein sequence reads: CASSMSPQSPLHF. The sequenced DNA is TGTGCCAGCAGTATGTCCCCGCAATCACCCCTCCACTTT.